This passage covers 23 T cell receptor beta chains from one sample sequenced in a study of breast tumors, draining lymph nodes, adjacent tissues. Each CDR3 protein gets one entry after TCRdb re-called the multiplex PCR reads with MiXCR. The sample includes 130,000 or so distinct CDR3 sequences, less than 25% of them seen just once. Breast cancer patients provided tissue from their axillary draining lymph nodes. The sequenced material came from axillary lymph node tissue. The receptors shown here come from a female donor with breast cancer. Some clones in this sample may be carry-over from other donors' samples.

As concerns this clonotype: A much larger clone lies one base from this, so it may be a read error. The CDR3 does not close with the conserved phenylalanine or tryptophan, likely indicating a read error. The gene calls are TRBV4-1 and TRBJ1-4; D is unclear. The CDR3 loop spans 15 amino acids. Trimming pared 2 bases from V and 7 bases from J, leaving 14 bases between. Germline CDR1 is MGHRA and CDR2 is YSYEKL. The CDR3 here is CASSQLGFGREKLFC. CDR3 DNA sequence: TGCGCCAGCAGCCAATTGGGATTCGGGCGTGAAAAACTGTTTTGT.

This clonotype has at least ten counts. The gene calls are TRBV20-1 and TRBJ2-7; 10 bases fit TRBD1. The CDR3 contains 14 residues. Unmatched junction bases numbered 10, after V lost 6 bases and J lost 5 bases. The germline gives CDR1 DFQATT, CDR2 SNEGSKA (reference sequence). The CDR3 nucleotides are TGCAGTGCCCCGGGACAGGGGAAGTGGAACGAGCAGTACTTC. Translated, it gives CSAPGQGKWNEQYF.

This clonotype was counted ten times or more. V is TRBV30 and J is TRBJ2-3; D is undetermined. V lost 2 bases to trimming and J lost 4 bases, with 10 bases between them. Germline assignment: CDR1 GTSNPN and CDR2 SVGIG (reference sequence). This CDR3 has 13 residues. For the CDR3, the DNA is TGTGCCTGGAGTAATTCCGGTTCAGATACGCAGTATTTT. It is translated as CAWSNSGSDTQYF.

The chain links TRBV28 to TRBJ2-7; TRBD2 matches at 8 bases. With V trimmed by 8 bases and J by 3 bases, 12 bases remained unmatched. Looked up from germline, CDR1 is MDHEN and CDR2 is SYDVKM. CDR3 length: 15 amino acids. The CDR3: CASGERGFGDYEQYF. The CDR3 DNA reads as TGTGCCAGCGGCGAGCGGGGGTTTGGGGACTACGAGCAGTACTTC.

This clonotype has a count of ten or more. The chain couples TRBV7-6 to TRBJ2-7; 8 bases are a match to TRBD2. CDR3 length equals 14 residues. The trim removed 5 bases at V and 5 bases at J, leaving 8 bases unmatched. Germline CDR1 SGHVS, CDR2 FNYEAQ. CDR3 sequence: CASSRGGTAHEQYF. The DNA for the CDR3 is TGTGCCAGCAGCCGGGGGGGTACCGCCCACGAGCAGTACTTC.

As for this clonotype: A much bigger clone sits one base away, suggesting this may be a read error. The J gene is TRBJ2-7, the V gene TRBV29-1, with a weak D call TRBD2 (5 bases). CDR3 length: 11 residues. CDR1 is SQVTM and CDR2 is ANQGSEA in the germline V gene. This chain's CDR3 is CSVSSGKPVHF. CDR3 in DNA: TGCAGCGTTAGCTCCGGGAAACCTGTTCACTTC.

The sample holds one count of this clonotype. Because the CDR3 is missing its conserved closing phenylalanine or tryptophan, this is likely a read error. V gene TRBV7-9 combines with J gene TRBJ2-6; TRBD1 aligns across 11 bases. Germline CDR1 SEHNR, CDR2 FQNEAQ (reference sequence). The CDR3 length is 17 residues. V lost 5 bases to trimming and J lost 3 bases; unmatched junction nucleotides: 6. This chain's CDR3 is CASSPGQGASGANVLTS. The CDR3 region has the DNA TGTGCCAGCAGCCCCGGACAGGGGGCGAGTGGGGCCAACGTCCTGACTTCC.

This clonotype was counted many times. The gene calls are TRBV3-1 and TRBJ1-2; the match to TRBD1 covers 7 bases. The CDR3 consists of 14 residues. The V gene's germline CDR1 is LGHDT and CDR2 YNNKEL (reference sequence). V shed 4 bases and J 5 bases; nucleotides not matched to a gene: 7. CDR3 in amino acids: CASSRWDSEYGYTF. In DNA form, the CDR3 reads TGTGCCAGCAGCCGATGGGACAGCGAGTATGGCTACACCTTC.

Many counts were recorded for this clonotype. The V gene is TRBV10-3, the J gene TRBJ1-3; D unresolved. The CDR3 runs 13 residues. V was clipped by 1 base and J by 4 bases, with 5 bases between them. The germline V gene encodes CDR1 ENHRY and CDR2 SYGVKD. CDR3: CAISEYTGNTIYF. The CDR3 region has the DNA TGTGCCATCAGTGAGTACACAGGAAACACCATATATTTT.

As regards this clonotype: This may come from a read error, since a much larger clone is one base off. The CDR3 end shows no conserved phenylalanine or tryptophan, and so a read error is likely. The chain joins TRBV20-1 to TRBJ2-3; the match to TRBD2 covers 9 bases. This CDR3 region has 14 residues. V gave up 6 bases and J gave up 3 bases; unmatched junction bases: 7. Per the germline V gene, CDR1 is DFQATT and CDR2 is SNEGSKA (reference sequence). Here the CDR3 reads CSATPGLATDTQYL. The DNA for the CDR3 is TGCAGTGCCACCCCGGGACTAGCTACAGATACGCAGTATCTT.

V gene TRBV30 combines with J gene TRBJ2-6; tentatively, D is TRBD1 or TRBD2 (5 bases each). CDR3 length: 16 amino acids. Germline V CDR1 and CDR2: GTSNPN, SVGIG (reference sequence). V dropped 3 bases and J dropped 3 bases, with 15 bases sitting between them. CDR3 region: CAWRWGSSHGANVLTF. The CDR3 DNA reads TGTGCCTGGAGGTGGGGGAGTTCTCATGGGGCCAACGTCCTGACTTTC. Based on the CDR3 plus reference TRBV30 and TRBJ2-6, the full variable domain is SQTIHQWPATLVQPVGSPLSLECTVEGTSNPNLYWYRQAAGRGLQLLFYSVGIGQISSEVPQNLSASRPQDRQFILSSKKLLLSDSGFYLCAWRWGSSHGANVLTFGAGSRLTVL.

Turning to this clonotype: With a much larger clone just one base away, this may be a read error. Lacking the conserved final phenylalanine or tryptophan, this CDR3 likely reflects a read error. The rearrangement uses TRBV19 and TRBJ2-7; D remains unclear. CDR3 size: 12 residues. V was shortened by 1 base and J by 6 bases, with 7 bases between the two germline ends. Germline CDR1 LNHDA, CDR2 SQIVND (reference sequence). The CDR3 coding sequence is TGTGCCAGTAGTATAGGTTCCGGCGAGCAGTACCTC. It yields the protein CASSIGSGEQYL.

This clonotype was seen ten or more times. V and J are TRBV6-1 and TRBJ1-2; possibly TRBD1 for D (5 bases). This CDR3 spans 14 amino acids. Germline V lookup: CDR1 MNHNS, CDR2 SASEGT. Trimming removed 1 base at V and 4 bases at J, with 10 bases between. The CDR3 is CASSEGGFGYGYTF. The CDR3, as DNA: TGTGCCAGCAGTGAAGGGGGGTTTGGCTATGGCTACACCTTC.

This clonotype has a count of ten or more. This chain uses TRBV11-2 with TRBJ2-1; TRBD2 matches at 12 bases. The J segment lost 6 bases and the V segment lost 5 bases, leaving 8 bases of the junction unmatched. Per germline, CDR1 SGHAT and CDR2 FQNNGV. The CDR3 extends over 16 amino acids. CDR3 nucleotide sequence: TGTGCCAGCAGCCTACGACTAGCGGGAGTGGGCAATGAGCAGTTCTTC. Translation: CASSLRLAGVGNEQFF.

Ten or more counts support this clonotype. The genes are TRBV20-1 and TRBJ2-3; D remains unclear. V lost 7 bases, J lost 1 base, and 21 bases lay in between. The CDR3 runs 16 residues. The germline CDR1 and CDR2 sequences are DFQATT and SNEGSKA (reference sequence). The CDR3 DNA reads TGCAGTGTTAAGCCGGGCGAACAGTCGGGCACAGATACGCAGTATTTT. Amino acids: CSVKPGEQSGTDTQYF.

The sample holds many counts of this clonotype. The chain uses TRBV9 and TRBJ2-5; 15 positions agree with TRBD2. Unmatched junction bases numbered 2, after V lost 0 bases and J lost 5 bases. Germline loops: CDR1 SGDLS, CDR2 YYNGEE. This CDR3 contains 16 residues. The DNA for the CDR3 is TGTGCCAGCAGCGTAGCCGGGACTAGCGGGAGGGAGACCCAGTACTTC. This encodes CASSVAGTSGRETQYF.

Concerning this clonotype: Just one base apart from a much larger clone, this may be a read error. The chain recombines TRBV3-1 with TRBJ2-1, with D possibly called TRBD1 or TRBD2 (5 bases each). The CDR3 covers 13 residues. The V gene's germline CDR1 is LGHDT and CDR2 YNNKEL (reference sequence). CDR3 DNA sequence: TGTGTCAGCAGCCAAGATGAATGGGGGAAATCTTTCTTC. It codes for CVSSQDEWGKSFF.

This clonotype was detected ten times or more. CDR3 region: CASSLKAGRWTQYF. The CDR3 DNA reads as TGTGCCAGCAGCTTAAAAGCGGGGCGTTGGACCCAGTACTTC. This sequence joins TRBV7-3 and TRBJ2-5; 7 bases line up with TRBD2. The junction had 6 bases not matched to a gene; V was cut back by 1 base and J by 7 bases. The CDR3 contains 14 residues. The germline V gene encodes CDR1 SGHTA and CDR2 FQGTGA.

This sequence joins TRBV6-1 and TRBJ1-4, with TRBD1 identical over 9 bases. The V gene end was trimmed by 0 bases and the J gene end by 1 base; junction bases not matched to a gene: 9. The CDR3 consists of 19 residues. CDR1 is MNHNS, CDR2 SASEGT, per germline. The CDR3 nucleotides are TGTGCCAGCAGTGAAGCGCGACAGGGGGGGACGGGAACTAATGAAAAACTGTTTTTT. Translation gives CASSEARQGGTGTNEKLFF.

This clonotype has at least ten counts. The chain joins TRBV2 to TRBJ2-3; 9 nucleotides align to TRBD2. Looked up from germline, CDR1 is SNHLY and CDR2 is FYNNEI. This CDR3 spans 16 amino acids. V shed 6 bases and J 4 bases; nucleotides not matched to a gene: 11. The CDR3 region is CASRIGVAGAADTQYF. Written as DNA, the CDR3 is TGTGCCAGCAGAATCGGAGTAGCGGGAGCCGCAGATACGCAGTATTTT.

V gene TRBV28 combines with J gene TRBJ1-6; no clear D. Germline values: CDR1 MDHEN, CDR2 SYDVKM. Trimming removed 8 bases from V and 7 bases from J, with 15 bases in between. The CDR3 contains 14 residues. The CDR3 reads CASSEGSLNSPLHF. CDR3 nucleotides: TGTGCCAGCTCTGAGGGAAGTCTGAATTCACCCCTCCACTTT.

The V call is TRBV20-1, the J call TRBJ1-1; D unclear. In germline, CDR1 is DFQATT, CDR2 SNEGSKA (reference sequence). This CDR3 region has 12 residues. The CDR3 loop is CSCPGRNTEAFF. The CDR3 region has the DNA TGCAGCTGTCCCGGACGGAACACTGAAGCTTTCTTT.

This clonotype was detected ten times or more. The CDR3: CASSVGGQGYGYTF. CDR3 bases: TGTGCCAGTAGTGTTGGCGGGCAGGGCTATGGCTACACCTTC. The chain uses TRBV19 and TRBJ1-2, with D possibly being TRBD1 (5 bases). Germline CDR1 is LNHDA and CDR2 is SQIVND (reference sequence). Trimming took 5 bases from V and 4 from J, leaving 14 bases between them. This CDR3 spans 14 amino acids.